Presented here are 23 T cell receptor beta chains from one specimen sequenced in a study of T cell responses to AZD1222 COVID-19 vaccine. Produced via immunoSEQ multiplex PCR; TCRdb's table is partial and in-frame only. The sample lists about 120,000 clones, roughly nine tenths occurring once. Sequenced here: peripheral blood, sampled on day 0 of AZD1222 vaccination. The receptors come from an adult in good health.

The chain couples TRBV19 to TRBJ1-1, with TRBD1 matching over 7 bases. Germline assignment: CDR1 LNHDA and CDR2 SQIVND (reference sequence). Trimming took 3 bases from V and 4 from J; bases not matched to a gene: 2. CDR3 length: 13 residues. CDR3 residues: CASSINRGTEAFF. The CDR3 nucleotides read TGTGCCAGTAGTATTAACAGGGGCACTGAAGCTTTCTTT.

V usage is TRBV19 and J usage is TRBJ2-7, with 8 bases matching TRBD2. Trimming at V came to 6 bases and at J to 4 bases, leaving 5 bases not matched to a gene. Germline lookup yields CDR1 LNHDA and CDR2 SQIVND (reference sequence). The length of the CDR3 is 13 residues. The CDR3 loop reads CASSSGLEYEQYF. The CDR3 DNA reads TGTGCCAGTAGCTCGGGACTAGAATACGAGCAGTACTTC.

The chain recombines TRBV10-2 with TRBJ1-5; TRBD1 might be the D (5 bases). CDR3 size: 14 residues. V dropped 3 bases and J dropped 4 bases, with 10 bases sitting between them. From germline, CDR1 is WSHSY and CDR2 SAAADI. The CDR3 DNA is TGCGCCAGCAGTGACCGGGGACGGAATCAGCCCCAGCATTTT. Translating gives CASSDRGRNQPQHF.

This rearrangement joins TRBV27 to TRBJ1-2, with D possibly being TRBD1 (6 bases). CDR3 size: 14 residues. Per the germline V gene, CDR1 is MNHEY and CDR2 is SMNVEV (reference sequence). V lost 5 bases and J 2 bases, leaving 12 bases between the germline ends. The CDR3 sequence: CASSAVTGNYGYTF. CDR3 bases: TGTGCCAGCAGTGCGGTGACAGGAAACTATGGCTACACCTTC.

The chain uses TRBV19 and TRBJ1-1; 7 bases fit TRBD1. Germline loops: CDR1 LNHDA, CDR2 SQIVND (reference sequence). With 9 bases clipped from V and 6 bases from J, the junction kept 10 bases outside the gene matches. The CDR3 totals 13 residues. Written as DNA, the CDR3 is TGTGCCAGCACAGGGGTCGGAGGCTCTGAAGCTTTCTTT. It encodes CASTGVGGSEAFF.

The rearrangement joins TRBV30 to TRBJ1-2; 9 bases are a match to TRBD1. The germline V gene encodes CDR1 GTSNPN and CDR2 SVGIG (reference sequence). The CDR3 totals 14 residues. J gave up 9 bases and V 3 bases, and 11 bases lay outside the gene matches. The CDR3 loop is CAWSHPGQGFRYTF. For the CDR3, the DNA is TGTGCCTGGAGCCACCCGGGACAGGGATTTCGCTACACCTTC. Using reference TRBV30 and TRBJ1-2 for the parts outside the CDR3, the full variable domain is SQTIHQWPATLVQPVGSPLSLECTVEGTSNPNLYWYRQAAGRGLQLLFYSVGIGQISSEVPQNLSASRPQDRQFILSSKKLLLSDSGFYLCAWSHPGQGFRYTFGSGTRLTVV.

CDR3 loop: CASSFETGETTEAFF. The CDR3, as DNA: TGTGCCAGCAGCTTCGAGACAGGGGAGACCACTGAAGCTTTCTTT. The V gene is TRBV9, the J gene TRBJ1-1; 8 bases are a match to TRBD1. J gave up 4 bases and V 4 bases, and 9 bases lay outside the gene matches. The CDR3 is 15 amino acids. Germline V gene data show CDR1 as SGDLS and CDR2 as YYNGEE.

The chain joins TRBV6-5 to TRBJ2-1; TRBD2 aligns across 8 bases. V gave up 2 bases and J gave up 4 bases; unmatched junction bases: 1. Per the germline V gene, CDR1 is MNHEY and CDR2 is SVGAGI. CDR3 length equals 14 residues. In nucleotides, the CDR3 is TGTGCCAGCAGTTACGGGACTAGTTACAATGAGCAGTTCTTC. This gives the protein CASSYGTSYNEQFF.

This clone was detected a few times. The chain employs TRBV30 and TRBJ2-3; the D gene is possibly TRBD2 (5 bases). This CDR3 has 14 amino acids. V lost 5 bases to trimming and J lost 3 bases, with 15 bases between them. Looked up from germline, CDR1 is GTSNPN and CDR2 is SVGIG (reference sequence). The CDR3, as DNA: TGTGCCTGGGGAAGGGCTAGCCGTACAGATACGCAGTATTTT. Protein product: CAWGRASRTDTQYF.

DNA of the CDR3: TGTGCCAGCAGTCTCATATACGAGCAGTACTTC. Its protein is CASSLIYEQYF. This chain connects TRBV28 to TRBJ2-7; D is unclear. CDR3 length: 11 amino acids. Trimming shortened V by 5 bases and J by 4 bases, and 6 bases separated the two germline ends. Germline-derived CDR1 and CDR2 are MDHEN and SYDVKM.

This sequence joins TRBV27 and TRBJ1-1; maybe TRBD1 (5 bases). The V end was cut by 7 bases, the J end by 1 base, with 13 bases between. The CDR3 has 14 residues. Germline V gene data show CDR1 as MNHEY and CDR2 as SMNVEV (reference sequence). Written as DNA, the CDR3 is TGTGCCAGCACCCAAGGGACGGCGAACACTGAAGCTTTCTTT. Translated, it gives CASTQGTANTEAFF.

The chain combines TRBV6-5 with TRBJ1-5; D is unresolved. Trimming pared 6 bases from V and 0 bases from J, leaving 12 bases between. CDR1 is MNHEY, CDR2 SVGAGI, per germline. This CDR3 region has 15 residues. The CDR3 loop is CASRKDFYSNQPQHF. In DNA form, the CDR3 reads TGTGCCAGCAGAAAGGACTTCTATAGCAATCAGCCCCAGCATTTT.

The chain links TRBV10-3 to TRBJ2-1, with D perhaps TRBD1 or TRBD2 (5 bases each). CDR1 and CDR2 (germline): ENHRY, SYGVKD. V was clipped by 4 bases and J by 3 bases, with 22 bases between them. The CDR3 is 18 residues long. This CDR3 is CAISGGTPRVRIYNEQFF. DNA of the CDR3: TGTGCCATCAGTGGTGGGACCCCAAGGGTAAGGATCTACAATGAGCAGTTCTTC.

The genes are TRBV28 and TRBJ1-5, with 8 nucleotides matching TRBD1. Germline lookup yields CDR1 MDHEN and CDR2 SYDVKM. Trimming cost V 6 bases and J 7 bases; bases outside gene matches: 8. The CDR3 loop spans 14 amino acids. The CDR3 is CASSRRQGRQPQHF. The CDR3 DNA is TGTGCCAGCAGCCGCAGACAGGGGCGACAGCCCCAGCATTTT.

This clone was seen once. The chain uses TRBV5-6 and TRBJ2-2; perhaps D is TRBD1 or TRBD2 (5 bases each). From germline, CDR1 is SGHDT and CDR2 YYEEEE. The V gene lost 0 bases and the J gene lost 3 bases, with 18 bases spanning the gap. This CDR3 spans 18 amino acids. Written as DNA, the CDR3 is TGTGCCAGCAGCTTGGCTTGGGGGTCCCCGCGATACACCGGGGAGCTGTTTTTT. This gives the protein CASSLAWGSPRYTGELFF. The full variable domain, rest sourced from reference TRBV5-6 and TRBJ2-2, is DAGVTQSPTHLIKTRGQQVTLRCSPKSGHDTVSWYQQALGQGPQFIFQYYEEEERQRGNFPDRFSGHQFPNYSSELNVNALLLGDSALYLCASSLAWGSPRYTGELFFGEGSRLTVL.

The chain is built from TRBV4-2 and TRBJ1-2; D gene ambiguous. Germline CDR1 and CDR2: LGHNA and YNFKEQ. The CDR3 is made up of 14 amino acids. The V end lost 0 bases, the J end lost 5 bases, and 10 bases lay between the germline ends. In DNA form, the CDR3 reads TGTGCCAGCAGCCAAGATTGGAGGCTTTATGGCTACACCTTC. The encoded protein is CASSQDWRLYGYTF.

The rearrangement joins TRBV6-2 or TRBV6-3 to TRBJ2-5; 15 bases are shared with TRBD2. This CDR3 spans 17 amino acids. V dropped 5 bases and J dropped 0; count of bases not matched to a gene: 4. Germline loops: CDR1 MNHEY, CDR2 SVGEGT. CDR3 bases: TGTGCCAGCAGTACTGGGACTAGCGGGGGGAACCAAGAGACCCAGTACTTC. Its protein product is CASSTGTSGGNQETQYF.

This clone was seen only once. The V and J genes are TRBV2 and TRBJ2-7; 13 bases line up with TRBD2. The germline gives CDR1 SNHLY, CDR2 FYNNEI. This CDR3 has 16 residues. V dropped 5 bases and J dropped 4; count of bases not matched to a gene: 8. CDR3 sequence: CASSYPLAGGLYEQYF. Written as DNA, the CDR3 is TGTGCCAGCAGTTACCCACTAGCGGGAGGGTTGTACGAGCAGTACTTC.

This rearrangement joins TRBV24-1 to TRBJ1-2; TRBD1 agrees at 10 bases. The CDR3 is made up of 12 amino acids. Trimming took 7 bases from V and 6 from J; bases not matched to a gene: 1. Germline CDR1 KGHDR, CDR2 SFDVKD. The DNA of the CDR3 is TGTGCCACCAGGGGGACAGGGGATGGCTACACCTTC. It codes for CATRGTGDGYTF.

The rearrangement uses TRBV5-1 and TRBJ1-1; D gene unclear. The V and J ends lost 4 bases and 1 base respectively, with 8 bases between them. CDR3 size: 13 residues. CDR1 SGHRS and CDR2 YFSETQ come from the germline V gene. The CDR3 DNA follows: TGCGCCAGCAGCCAGGACGCGAACACTGAAGCTTTCTTT. Translating gives CASSQDANTEAFF.

J is TRBJ2-5 and V is TRBV5-1; 7 nucleotides align to TRBD2. Per the germline V gene, CDR1 is SGHRS and CDR2 is YFSETQ. This CDR3 spans 14 amino acids. V lost 3 bases to trimming and J lost 1 base; unmatched junction nucleotides: 3. CDR3 in DNA: TGCGCCAGCAGCTCCTGGGGGGGCCAAGAGACCCAGTACTTC. Its translation: CASSSWGGQETQYF.

The V gene is TRBV4-2, the J gene TRBJ1-3; D gene uncertain. Trimming cost V 0 bases and J 5 bases, with 5 bases left between them. The CDR3 consists of 13 residues. Germline V CDR1 and CDR2: LGHNA, YNFKEQ. The CDR3 nucleotides read TGTGCCAGCAGCCAAGACAGTCGAAACACCATATATTTT. Translated: CASSQDSRNTIYF.

This clone was detected once. This chain uses TRBV28 with TRBJ1-2; no reliable D call. Trimming took 1 base from V and 8 from J, leaving 17 bases between them. CDR1 is MDHEN, CDR2 SYDVKM, per germline. The CDR3 consists of 15 residues. The CDR3, as DNA: TGTGCCAGCAGTTTATTCTCCTTGACCCGCCAGGGCTACACCTTC. This sequence encodes CASSLFSLTRQGYTF.